The 21 T cell receptor beta chains in this list originate from one sample, sequenced in a study of T cells in localized non-small cell lung cancer. Libraries were prepared by immunoSEQ multiplex PCR; TCRdb keeps only in-frame clonotypes and omits some of them. Here the sample spans just over 15,000 clones, over 75% being singletons. Material: peripheral blood mononuclear cells, obtained before any cancer treatment. Receptor source: a male donor older than 55 with stage II lung adenocarcinoma.

The genes are TRBV16 and TRBJ2-7, with D perhaps matching TRBD1 or TRBD2 (5 bases each). Per germline, CDR1 KGHSY and CDR2 FQNENV. The CDR3 extends over 16 amino acids. V was cut by 0 bases and J by 4 bases, with 16 bases left in between. The CDR3 is CASSQSGRGRGYEQYF. In DNA form, the CDR3 reads TGTGCCAGCAGCCAATCTGGTAGGGGCCGGGGATACGAGCAGTACTTC.

The chain recombines TRBV29-1 with TRBJ2-1; 10 nucleotides agree with TRBD1. Germline lookup yields CDR1 SQVTM and CDR2 ANQGSEA. CDR3 length equals 10 residues. Germline trimming cut 4 bases from V and 14 bases from J; bases unmatched to any gene: 2. As DNA, the CDR3 is TGCAGCGTTGGAGGACAGGGGGAGTTCTTC. Protein: CSVGGQGEFF.

This chain links TRBV5-4 with TRBJ1-3; D unresolved. Germline V CDR1 and CDR2: SGHNT, YYREEE (reference sequence). Trimming removed 0 bases from V and 1 base from J, with 8 bases in between. The CDR3 covers 15 residues. CDR3 protein: CASSLEWGSGNTIYF. The CDR3 DNA sequence: TGTGCCAGCAGCTTGGAATGGGGATCTGGAAACACCATATATTTT.

In this sample, this clone turned up once. The rearrangement joins TRBV7-6 to TRBJ1-5; D remains unclear. The CDR3 is made up of 16 amino acids. The germline CDR1 and CDR2 sequences are SGHVS and FNYEAQ. Between the trimmed V and J ends, which lost 4 bases and 0 bases, there was a span of 13 bases. The CDR3 DNA is TGTGCCAGCAGCTGGAGGACGGCTTATAGCAATCAGCCCCAGCATTTT. Translated, it gives CASSWRTAYSNQPQHF.

V and J are TRBV19 and TRBJ2-7; D call uncertain. Trimming took off 4 bases at V and 0 bases at J, with 10 bases between the two ends. Germline loops: CDR1 LNHDA, CDR2 SQIVND (reference sequence). The CDR3 runs to 14 residues. CDR3 nucleotides: TGTGCCAGTAGTACGACTGGATACTCCTACGAGCAGTACTTC. Its translation is CASSTTGYSYEQYF.

The rearrangement joins TRBV6-5 to TRBJ1-4; tentative D call: TRBD1 (5 bases). There are 13 residues in the CDR3. Germline V gene lookup returns CDR1 MNHEY and CDR2 SVGAGI. V was trimmed by 2 bases and J by 10 bases, leaving 11 bases between them. The CDR3 here is CASSYTSGGKLFF. CDR3 in DNA: TGTGCCAGCAGTTACACCTCGGGGGGAAAACTGTTTTTT.

The J gene is TRBJ1-4, the V gene TRBV2; the match to TRBD1 covers 7 bases. After removal of 2 bases from V and 7 bases from J, the junction contained 4 bases not matched to a gene. CDR3 length: 14 residues. CDR1 is SNHLY and CDR2 is FYNNEI in the germline V gene. DNA of the CDR3: TGTGCCAGCAGTGAAATGGAGGGGGCTGAAAAACTGTTTTTT. Translation gives CASSEMEGAEKLFF. Full variable domain (outside the CDR3, taken from reference TRBV2 and TRBJ1-4): EPEVTQTPSHQVTQMGQEVILRCVPISNHLYFYWYRQILGQKVEFLVSFYNNEISEKSEIFDDQFSVERPDGSNFTLKIRSTKLEDSAMYFCASSEMEGAEKLFFGSGTQLSVL.

The CDR3 region is CASSLTRNTEAFF. The CDR3 nucleotides read TGTGCCAGCAGTCTAACTCGGAACACTGAAGCTTTCTTT. The chain employs TRBV28 and TRBJ1-1; D gene uncertain. The germline gives CDR1 MDHEN, CDR2 SYDVKM. The CDR3 is 13 residues long. With 5 bases removed from V and 1 base from J, the gap between germline ends came to 8 bases.

This clone is a singleton in its sample. The V gene is TRBV7-8, the J gene TRBJ1-5; D is perhaps TRBD1 (5 bases). The germline CDR1 and CDR2 sequences are SGHVS and FQNEAQ. This CDR3 contains 13 residues. Trimming stripped 4 bases from V and 7 bases from J, with 11 bases between. The CDR3 sequence: CASSSTVGQPQHF. In DNA, the CDR3 is TGTGCCAGCAGCTCGACAGTGGGCCAGCCCCAGCATTTT.

The rearrangement uses TRBV7-9 and TRBJ1-6, with D uncertain. Germline lookup yields CDR1 SEHNR and CDR2 FQNEAQ (reference sequence). The CDR3 extends over 13 amino acids. The V end lost 3 bases, the J end lost 10 bases, and 10 bases lay between the germline ends. The CDR3 loop is CASSFQGDSPLHF. The DNA for the CDR3 is TGTGCCAGCAGCTTCCAAGGAGACTCACCCCTCCACTTT.

This chain uses TRBV5-3 with TRBJ1-3; 7 bases match TRBD1. TRBV5-3 is filed as an ORF, its function uncertain. The CDR3 contains 17 residues. V dropped 5 bases and J dropped 0; count of bases not matched to a gene: 11. The CDR3 loop is CARRPRGASLSGNTIYF. The CDR3 DNA reads as TGTGCCAGAAGGCCCAGGGGGGCCTCACTCTCTGGAAACACCATATATTTT.

The rearrangement joins TRBV18 to TRBJ2-7; 7 bases align to TRBD1. The CDR3 consists of 17 residues. Germline V gene lookup returns CDR1 KGHSH and CDR2 LQKENI. The V and J ends lost 2 bases and 1 base, in that order; junction bases with no gene match: 11. CDR3 sequence: CASSPAVAGTASYEQYF. CDR3 nucleotides: TGTGCCAGCTCACCAGCCGTGGCCGGGACAGCATCCTACGAGCAGTACTTC.

The rearrangement uses TRBV15 and TRBJ1-4; D might be TRBD1 (6 bases). The V end lost 5 bases, the J end lost 4 bases, and 14 bases lay between the germline ends. CDR1 and CDR2 (germline): LNHNV, YYDKDF (reference sequence). The CDR3 consists of 15 residues. The DNA for the CDR3 is TGTGCCACCAGCGCGGGAGGGGGTGGTAATGAAAAACTGTTTTTT. The encoded protein is CATSAGGGGNEKLFF.

CDR3 coding DNA: TGCAGCGTTGAGCTCCTTAACTATGGCTACACCTTC. Amino acids: CSVELLNYGYTF. The chain carries TRBV29-1 and TRBJ1-2; D remains ambiguous. V was cut by 3 bases and J by 1 base, with 6 bases left in between. The germline V gene has CDR1 SQVTM and CDR2 ANQGSEA. The CDR3 contains 12 residues.

J is TRBJ2-1 and V is TRBV19; D not resolved. Germline V gives CDR1 LNHDA, CDR2 SQIVND (reference sequence). V dropped 0 bases and J dropped 10 bases, with 10 bases sitting between them. CDR3 size: 13 residues. CDR3 residues: CASSIDGNSEQFF. The CDR3 region has the DNA TGTGCCAGTAGTATAGATGGGAACTCCGAGCAGTTCTTC. The entire variable domain, with the rest obtained from reference TRBV19 and TRBJ2-1, is as follows: DGGITQSPKYLFRKEGQNVTLSCEQNLNHDAMYWYRQDPGQGLRLIYYSQIVNDFQKGDIAEGYSVSREKKESFPLTVTSAQKNPTAFYLCASSIDGNSEQFFGPGTRLTVL.

The chain recombines TRBV18 with TRBJ2-1; a possible D gene is TRBD2 (5 bases). Germline CDR1 is KGHSH and CDR2 is LQKENI. This CDR3 is 15 amino acids long. Trimming took 1 base from V and 8 from J, leaving 15 bases between them. Here the CDR3 reads CASSPRLTAGDEQFF. CDR3 in DNA: TGTGCCAGCTCACCACGGTTGACCGCCGGGGATGAGCAGTTCTTC. The variable domain in full, with the rest retrieved from reference TRBV18 and TRBJ2-1, is NAGVMQNPRHLVRRRGQEARLRCSPMKGHSHVYWYRQLPEEGLKFMVYLQKENIIDESGMPKERFSAEFPKEGPSILRIQQVVRGDSAAYFCASSPRLTAGDEQFFGPGTRLTVL.

The rearrangement joins TRBV9 to TRBJ2-2; unclear D gene. V gave up 3 bases and J gave up 6 bases, with 12 bases separating them. Germline V gene sequence: CDR1 SGDLS, CDR2 YYNGEE. This CDR3 is built from 14 residues. CDR3 sequence: CASSEVPGAGELFF. The CDR3 region has the DNA TGTGCCAGCAGCGAGGTCCCGGGTGCCGGGGAGCTGTTTTTT.

The V call is TRBV4-3, the J call TRBJ2-2; 12 bases match TRBD1. Germline V gene sequence: CDR1 LGHNA, CDR2 YSLEER. The length of the CDR3 is 18 residues. V shed 4 bases and J 7 bases; nucleotides not matched to a gene: 13. The CDR3 sequence: CASSPYGGTGGFGGELFF. The CDR3, as DNA: TGCGCCAGCAGCCCTTACGGCGGGACAGGGGGCTTTGGCGGGGAGCTGTTTTTT.

Remarks on this clone: The junction does not match germline at one end; this may be a read error. Other DNA sequences from this sample encode an identical CDR3 as well. The rearrangement joins TRBV6-1 to TRBJ1-1, with D perhaps matching TRBD1 (5 bases). The germline V gene has CDR1 MNHNS and CDR2 SASEGT. CDR3 length equals 14 residues. The CDR3 loop is CAIETGVMNTEAFF. Here the CDR3 DNA reads TGTGCCATTGAAACGGGGGTCATGAACACTGAGGCTTTCTTT.

J is TRBJ2-2 and V is TRBV27, with D maybe TRBD2 (5 bases). V was pared by 3 bases and J by 4 bases, with 9 bases between. The CDR3 contains 14 residues. Per germline, CDR1 MNHEY and CDR2 SMNVEV (reference sequence). CDR3 protein: CASSFDYSTGELFF. The CDR3, as DNA: TGTGCCAGCAGTTTCGACTATAGCACCGGGGAGCTGTTTTTT.

The chain is built from TRBV27 and TRBJ2-3; D gene ambiguous. Germline V gene data show CDR1 as MNHEY and CDR2 as SMNVEV (reference sequence). With 2 bases removed from V and 6 bases from J, the gap between germline ends came to 12 bases. This CDR3 spans 14 amino acids. The DNA for the CDR3 is TGTGCCAGCAGTTTAGCTACGGCCGGCGATACGCAGTATTTT. Its protein is CASSLATAGDTQYF.